These 2 T cell receptor beta chains were all obtained from the same sample, sequenced in a study of blood T cell repertoires in COVID-19. TCRdb keeps only in-frame clones here, not all; method: immunoSEQ multiplex PCR. The sample carries roughly 460,000 clones, around 90% recorded once. Sequencing input: peripheral blood. These receptors came from a man aged 18 to 29 with COVID-19, enrolled during active disease.

The chain joins TRBV6-4 to TRBJ2-2; a possible D gene is TRBD2 (6 bases). Trimming pared 7 bases from V and 4 bases from J, leaving 13 bases between. In germline, CDR1 is MRHNA, CDR2 SNTAGT. The CDR3 sequence is 14 residues long. DNA for the CDR3: TGTGCCAGCACCCTCGAGGAGGGCACCGGGGAGCTGTTTTTT. Residues: CASTLEEGTGELFF.

The chain recombines TRBV7-9 with TRBJ2-5; TRBD1 matches at 8 bases. Unmatched junction bases numbered 7, after V lost 5 bases and J lost 5 bases. Germline CDR1 is SEHNR and CDR2 is FQNEAQ (reference sequence). CDR3 length equals 14 residues. The CDR3 loop reads CASSLVDRGETQYF. CDR3 coding DNA: TGTGCCAGCAGCCTTGTAGACAGGGGCGAGACCCAGTACTTC.